Below, 26 T cell receptor beta chains from the same sample are listed, as sequenced in a study of T cells after yellow fever vaccination. TCRdb re-derived calls from the 5' RACE reads in MiXCR, one entry per CDR3 protein. The sample holds more than 80,000 distinct CDR3 sequences, around 5.5% seen once. The source material was CD8+ T cells sorted from PBMCs, sampled 10 days after the yellow fever booster vaccination. These receptor sequences come from a man between 18 and 35 years old who received the YFV17D yellow fever vaccine.

This clonotype showed up many times. The chain joins TRBV7-2 to TRBJ2-3; D possibly corresponds to TRBD2 (7 bases). Germline V gene sequence: CDR1 SGHTA, CDR2 FQGNSA. V lost 5 bases to trimming and J lost 2 bases, with 17 bases between them. This CDR3 has 16 amino acids. The CDR3 DNA is TGTGCCAGCAGCCAAGGTTGGGGGGGCAACACAGATACGCAGTATTTT. This encodes CASSQGWGGNTDTQYF. Using reference TRBV7-2 and TRBJ2-3 for the parts outside the CDR3, the full variable domain is GAGVSQSPSNKVTEKGKDVELRCDPISGHTALYWYRQSLGQGLEFLIYFQGNSAPDKSGLPSDRFSAERTGGSVSTLTIQRTQQEDSAVYLCASSQGWGGNTDTQYFGPGTRLTVL.

The chain employs TRBV11-2 and TRBJ2-5, with D maybe TRBD1 (6 bases). V was clipped by 5 bases and J by 1 base, with 17 bases between them. This CDR3 region has 16 residues. The V gene's germline CDR1 is SGHAT and CDR2 FQNNGV. CDR3 nucleotides: TGTGCCAGCAGCCTGACGACAGGTGGCCTCCAAGAGACCCAGTACTTC. Residues: CASSLTTGGLQETQYF.

CDR3 region: CSARRPDLSYNEQFF. CDR3 bases: TGCAGTGCTAGACGTCCGGACCTCTCCTACAATGAGCAGTTCTTC. This chain joins TRBV20-1 and TRBJ2-1, with D uncertain. The V gene lost 2 bases and the J gene lost 0 bases, with 11 bases spanning the gap. This CDR3 spans 15 amino acids. The germline V gene has CDR1 DFQATT and CDR2 SNEGSKA (reference sequence).

Only a few counts were recorded for this clonotype. The J gene is TRBJ2-2, the V gene TRBV6-2 or TRBV6-3, with D possibly being TRBD1 (6 bases). The CDR3 covers 16 residues. Trimming took 6 bases from V and 4 from J, leaving 18 bases between them. Looked up from germline, CDR1 is MNHEY and CDR2 is SVGEGT. The CDR3 reads CASRRLGAPGTGELFF. DNA of the CDR3: TGTGCCAGCAGGAGACTGGGGGCGCCGGGCACCGGGGAGCTGTTTTTT.

This clonotype has a handful of counts. The V gene is TRBV6-2 or TRBV6-3, the J gene TRBJ1-5, with 7 bases matching TRBD1. The CDR3 covers 14 residues. Germline lookup yields CDR1 MNHEY and CDR2 SVGEGT. V trimming: 6 bases; J trimming: 6 bases; junction bases outside the gene matches: 8. CDR3 DNA sequence: TGTGCCAGCAGACGGGACAGCAATTCTCAGCCCCAGCATTTT. This codes for CASRRDSNSQPQHF.

This clonotype was recorded a few times. This rearrangement joins TRBV3-1 to TRBJ2-5, with TRBD2 matching over 12 bases. CDR1 LGHDT and CDR2 YNNKEL come from the germline V gene (reference sequence). After removal of 4 bases from V and 4 bases from J, the junction contained 7 bases not matched to a gene. The CDR3 has 16 residues. The CDR3 DNA reads as TGTGCCAGCAGCCGTCTACTAGCGGGGGGCAGAGAGACCCAGTACTTC. This encodes CASSRLLAGGRETQYF.

This clonotype turned up a few times. The J gene is TRBJ2-2, the V gene TRBV29-1; 12 nucleotides align to TRBD2. Trimming at V came to 5 bases and at J to 4 bases, leaving 11 bases not matched to a gene. The CDR3 runs 17 residues. Germline assignment: CDR1 SQVTM and CDR2 ANQGSEA. Here the CDR3 reads CSVLPSGGETTTGELFF. DNA of the CDR3: TGCAGCGTTCTTCCTAGCGGGGGGGAGACAACCACCGGGGAGCTGTTTTTT.

This clonotype has just a few counts. The chain couples TRBV12-3 or TRBV12-4 to TRBJ2-2, with 14 bases matching TRBD2. The CDR3 is 17 amino acids. V was clipped by 6 bases and J by 1 base; unmatched bases: 4. CDR3 sequence (DNA): TGTGCCAGCAGCCTCGGGACTAGCGGGAGGAACACCGGGGAGCTGTTTTTT. Amino acid sequence: CASSLGTSGRNTGELFF.

This clonotype has more than one count but fewer than ten. V usage is TRBV5-6 and J usage is TRBJ1-1, with D unresolved. V was trimmed by 2 bases and J by 3 bases, leaving 8 bases between them. The CDR3 extends over 13 amino acids. Germline lookup yields CDR1 SGHDT and CDR2 YYEEEE. This CDR3 reads CASSFPGYTEAFF. In nucleotides, the CDR3 is TGTGCCAGCAGCTTCCCAGGTTACACTGAAGCTTTCTTT.

This clonotype has more than one count but fewer than ten. The chain carries TRBV12-3 or TRBV12-4 and TRBJ2-1, with D perhaps given as TRBD1 or TRBD2 (5 bases each). The CDR3 runs to 16 residues. V lost 6 bases, J lost 0 bases, and 15 bases lay in between. The CDR3 spells CASSYGAWSSYNEQFF. In DNA, the CDR3 is TGTGCCAGCAGCTACGGGGCGTGGAGCTCCTACAATGAGCAGTTCTTC.

The chain is built from TRBV12-3 or TRBV12-4 and TRBJ2-7; D possibly corresponds to TRBD1 (5 bases). The CDR3 is 13 residues long. V was pared by 5 bases and J by 0 bases, with 8 bases between. The CDR3 is CASSEGDSYEQYF. The CDR3 bases are TGTGCCAGCAGTGAAGGGGACTCCTACGAGCAGTACTTC.

This clonotype was detected only a few times. The chain combines TRBV11-2 with TRBJ2-7; 12 nucleotides match TRBD1. Germline trimming cut 1 base from V and 2 bases from J; bases unmatched to any gene: 3. The length of the CDR3 is 16 residues. Germline V CDR1 and CDR2: SGHAT, FQNNGV. CDR3 amino acids: CASSLAGQGAAYEQYF. CDR3 DNA sequence: TGTGCCAGCAGCTTAGCGGGACAGGGGGCCGCCTACGAGCAGTACTTC.

The chain has TRBV6-6 and TRBJ1-1; D remains ambiguous. The CDR3 length is 17 residues. Germline V gene sequence: CDR1 MNHNY, CDR2 SVGAGI (reference sequence). Trimming took 6 bases from V and 0 from J, leaving 20 bases between them. The CDR3 bases are TGTGCCAGCAGCCGAGCTAAACAGACATATCTGAACACTGAAGCTTTCTTT. Translating it yields CASSRAKQTYLNTEAFF.

This clonotype was seen more than once but under ten times. The CDR3 nucleotides read TGTGCCAGCAGACCCGGGGAGGGGTTTGGGACCCAGTACTTC. This codes for CASRPGEGFGTQYF. The V call is TRBV6-5, the J call TRBJ2-5, with 7 bases fitting TRBD2. Germline lookup yields CDR1 MNHEY and CDR2 SVGAGI. Trimming cost V 6 bases and J 7 bases; bases outside gene matches: 11. The CDR3 has 14 amino acids.

This sequence joins TRBV23-1 and TRBJ2-3; D remains unclear. TRBV23-1 is noted as an ORF with a role that remains uncertain. V was cut by 1 base and J by 2 bases, with 10 bases left in between. CDR3 length equals 15 residues. CDR3 sequence: CASSQFRVDTDTQYF. The CDR3 region has the DNA TGCGCCAGCAGTCAATTCCGGGTGGACACAGATACGCAGTATTTT.

The gene calls are TRBV30 and TRBJ1-2; D is perhaps TRBD1 (6 bases). V gave up 3 bases and J gave up 8 bases, with 16 bases separating them. Germline V gene lookup returns CDR1 GTSNPN and CDR2 SVGIG (reference sequence). The CDR3 totals 13 residues. CDR3 bases: TGTGCCTGGAGGGGGACAAACGTGAAGGGCTACACCTTC. It yields the protein CAWRGTNVKGYTF.

This clonotype was seen more than once but under ten times. This chain joins TRBV20-1 and TRBJ1-1; no clear D gene. This CDR3 has 13 residues. The germline V gene encodes CDR1 DFQATT and CDR2 SNEGSKA (reference sequence). The V gene lost 1 base and the J gene lost 0 bases, with 6 bases spanning the gap. The CDR3 loop reads CSARGAVNTEAFF. CDR3 DNA: TGCAGTGCTAGAGGGGCCGTGAACACTGAAGCTTTCTTT.

This clonotype was counted ten times or more. The chain joins TRBV12-3 or TRBV12-4 to TRBJ2-5; TRBD2 agrees at 7 bases. The CDR3 is made up of 14 amino acids. Trimming removed 7 bases from V and 4 bases from J; junction bases left unmatched: 9. CDR3 residues: CASTATGGGETQYF. The CDR3 bases are TGTGCCAGCACCGCCACGGGGGGAGGAGAGACCCAGTACTTC.

This clonotype was counted between two and nine times. The rearrangement uses TRBV19 and TRBJ1-5; the D gene is possibly TRBD1 (5 bases). Germline CDR1 LNHDA, CDR2 SQIVND (reference sequence). The CDR3 length is 14 residues. V was clipped by 9 bases and J by 8 bases, with 20 bases between them. The CDR3 DNA follows: TGTGCCAGCAGGCCTTCAGGGAGGTTAGAGCCCCAGCATTTT. Residues: CASRPSGRLEPQHF.

This clonotype was found once. The chain carries TRBV19 and TRBJ2-3; D ambiguous. CDR1 is LNHDA, CDR2 SQIVND, per germline (reference sequence). The germline V and J ends were trimmed by 0 bases and 1 base, with 5 bases remaining between them. This CDR3 spans 14 amino acids. The CDR3 DNA reads as TGTGCCAGTAGTATAGACGACGGCACAGATACGCAGTATTTT. Translated: CASSIDDGTDTQYF. The full variable domain, with the rest looked up from reference TRBV19 and TRBJ2-3, is DGGITQSPKYLFRKEGQNVTLSCEQNLNHDAMYWYRQDPGQGLRLIYYSQIVNDFQKGDIAEGYSVSREKKESFPLTVTSAQKNPTAFYLCASSIDDGTDTQYFGPGTRLTVL.

This clonotype was picked up many times. V is TRBV7-6 and J is TRBJ2-1; D perhaps matches TRBD2 (5 bases). The CDR3 length is 14 residues. V was pared by 0 bases and J by 10 bases, with 13 bases between. Per the germline V gene, CDR1 is SGHVS and CDR2 is FNYEAQ. CDR3 region: CASSLALGSGEQFF. CDR3 bases: TGTGCCAGCAGCTTAGCCCTAGGGTCGGGAGAGCAGTTCTTC.

This clonotype was recorded a few times. The J gene is TRBJ2-6, the V gene TRBV7-6; D gene unclear. Germline V gene sequence: CDR1 SGHVS, CDR2 FNYEAQ. V lost 3 bases and J 0 bases, leaving 3 bases between the germline ends. The CDR3 runs to 14 residues. This CDR3 is CASSLASGANVLTF. Written as DNA, the CDR3 is TGTGCCAGCAGCTTGGCCTCTGGGGCCAACGTCCTGACTTTC.

The chain couples TRBV10-3 to TRBJ1-1, with 9 nucleotides matching TRBD1. The CDR3 contains 13 residues. Trimming removed 6 bases from V and 2 bases from J; junction bases left unmatched: 1. CDR1 is ENHRY, CDR2 SYGVKD, per germline. CDR3 protein: CAIRGQGNTEAFF. The CDR3 region has the DNA TGTGCCATCAGGGGACAGGGCAACACTGAAGCTTTCTTT.

The chain joins TRBV6-2 or TRBV6-3 to TRBJ1-1, with a possible D match to TRBD1 (6 bases). Trimming shortened V by 5 bases and J by 6 bases, and 13 bases separated the two germline ends. Germline assignment: CDR1 MNHEY and CDR2 SVGEGT. This CDR3 has 13 residues. The CDR3 coding sequence is TGTGCCAGCAGTGCTTCCAGGGGAGCTGAAGCTTTCTTT. Translated, it gives CASSASRGAEAFF.

This clonotype was detected only a few times. The CDR3 sequence: CASSLTIGSQETQYF. For the CDR3, the DNA is TGTGCCAGCAGTTTAACCATCGGGAGCCAAGAGACCCAGTACTTC. V is TRBV28 and J is TRBJ2-5; weak D call: TRBD2 (6 bases). The CDR3 sequence is 15 residues long. With 2 bases removed from V and 1 base from J, the gap between germline ends came to 11 bases. Germline-derived CDR1 and CDR2 are MDHEN and SYDVKM.

The CDR3 loop is CASSQVPGQGARGYTF. Written as DNA, the CDR3 is TGTGCCAGCAGCCAAGTCCCGGGACAGGGGGCGCGGGGCTACACCTTC. The V and J genes are TRBV3-1 and TRBJ1-2, with 12 positions matching TRBD1. Germline lookup yields CDR1 LGHDT and CDR2 YNNKEL (reference sequence). The CDR3 spans 16 residues. The V segment lost 1 base and the J segment 8 bases; nucleotides outside the gene matches: 8.